This T cell receptor beta chain was captured by sequencing in a study of cytomegalovirus exposure and HLA in healthy donors. Study context: HLA-typed donors were the source of approximately 85 million unique TCRs held in an early data release. Study results and caveats: The authors later linked a missense DCLRE1C variant to TCR beta V- and J-gene trimming.

Primers for the PCR totalled 60 Vbeta and 13 Jbeta. Using immunoSEQ multiplex PCR, the repertoire was profiled, and TCRdb retains in-frame clones only, with some absent. The sample has 200,000 to 250,000 clones; 70% to 90% are singletons. In regard to this clone: Its antigen is not identified.

The donors were healthy bone marrow donors. Germline trimming cut 3 bases from V and 4 bases from J; bases unmatched to any gene: 8. Per the germline V gene, CDR1 is SGHAT and CDR2 is FQDESV (reference sequence). This CDR3 has 16 residues. This chain connects TRBV11-1 to TRBJ2-2, with 7 bases fitting TRBD2. The source is a man younger than 40 in good health and CMV-seronegative. Sequencing was carried out using PBMCs. The CDR3 coding sequence is TGTGCCAGCAGCTTTCCAGCGGGGCGAGGCACCGGGGAGCTGTTTTTT. Translation gives CASSFPAGRGTGELFF.